The source of this T cell receptor (beta chain) is a study of persistence of HIV-infected CD4 T cells (TCRdb year 2020). General notes on the study: The study isolated CMV- and HIV-1 Gag-responding CD4+ T cells from ART-treated individuals to examine antigen-driven clonal expansion of HIV-1-infected cells. The median time the participants had spent on suppressive ART was 7 to 9 years. Peripheral blood samples of up to about 200 mL were collected at multiple time points, except for a couple of participants, who underwent leukapheresis at a single time point. TCRbeta sequencing assessed the clonality of all cells in each sorted population, while proviral sequencing assessed the clonality of infected cells. The TCR cluster analysis across participants included about 8 participants for CMV and six or seven participants for Gag. The investigation overall reported the following: Antigen-responding cells were enriched for degenerate expanded CDR3beta sequences, which suggests convergent selection of CD4+ responses to CMV and Gag. Significantly lower TCRbeta richness was observed in CMV- and Gag-responding cells than in anti-CD3/anti-CD28-responding cells, and higher oligoclonality was observed in CMV-responding cells than in CD3/CD28-stimulated and Gag-responding cells. Few individuals were included in the study, and only a limited range of antigens was tested. A correlation was observed between TCR oligoclonality and proviral oligoclonality within the same sorted populations. Bulk TCR analyses could not be limited to the rare CMV-responding cells that actually contained HIV-1 proviruses.

Taken from cysteine to phenylalanine, the CDR3 has 13 residues. The CDR3 DNA has 39 bases and is translated from base 1. The germline V gene provides CDR1 SQVTM and CDR2 ANQGSEA. Trimming leaves V shorter by 5 bases and J shorter by 6 bases, with the junction holding 6 bases beyond the gene matches. The immunoSEQ hsTCRB assay version 4 in survey mode was used to sequence TCRbeta repertoires from genomic DNA. For TCRbeta sequencing, genomic DNA was diluted to around 10 ng/uL, and up to 1 ug was used per sample. The original pipeline was this. TCRbeta data analysis was done in ImmunoSeq Analyzer 3.0, and diversity was calculated on productive nucleotide rearrangements. The improved Chao index was used to estimate lower-bound TCR diversity, and the Gini coefficient was used to estimate clonality using the Immunarch R package. Different nucleotide rearrangements encoding the same CDR3beta amino acid sequence were counted as distinct clonotypes. Differential abundance analysis identified TCRbeta sequences significantly enriched in antigen-responding cells relative to anti-CD3/anti-CD28-activated cells. GLIPH2 grouped TCRs by predicted peptide-MHC specificity, both within each participant and across combined participant data sets. The table was pulled from immuneACCESS by TCRdb, which kept in-frame rearrangements only. Such tables lose some clones; where checked, under half of the loss comes from unresolved V genes, and the rest has no known cause. The V and J calls and clone size come from that table; D and trimming were worked out from the DNA. The sample table holds tens of thousands of clones, of which more than 70% were seen once. Of the sample, 1.5% to 2% is held by the ten largest clones.

Taken with the paper, the label for treatment or condition translates to: suppressive antiretroviral therapy. Lysates of CMV-infected fibroblasts at 9 to 10 ug/mL were used to stimulate the cells. Nonresponding CD40L-negative CD69-negative CD45RO-high memory CD4+ T cells were sorted as memory populations depleted of antigen-responding cells. HIV-1-infected adults in whom suppressive ART had been started during chronic infection were enrolled as participants. For at least 4 years, participants had undetectable plasma HIV-1 RNA, below 50 copies/mL. To be included, participants needed a CD4+ T cell count above 400 cells/uL and a positive CMV serology. Before stimulation, PBMCs were isolated using density centrifugation and depleted of CD8+ T cells. For roughly 20 hours, CD8-depleted PBMCs were stimulated with anti-CD28/CD49d costimulation, a CD40-blocking antibody, and enfuvirtide, which was added to prevent new infections. Sorting was done on either a Beckman Coulter MoFlo Legacy or an XDP sorter, and propidium iodide was used to exclude dead cells. Genomic DNA was extracted using the QIAamp DNA Mini Kit for samples with more than one million cells and using the Quick-DNA Microprep Kit for all other samples.

Concerning this clone itself: The clone's antigen remains unknown. Base-call qualities are not available, and no considerably larger clone is one nucleotide away.

The source was CD4+ T cells sorted from PBMCs after roughly 18-hour stimulation, collected from a patient who received antiretroviral therapy. The sample's cell subset or site label, in plain terms: CD40L-CD69- CD45RO-high memory CD4 T cells not responding to CMV lysate. The source is an adult man with HIV who was CMV-seropositive. The V gene is TRBV29-1 and the J gene is TRBJ2-3, with 9 junctional bases fitting TRBD1. The nucleotide sequence reads as follows: TGCAGCGTTATACAGGGGGCGCAGGATACGCAGTATTTT. It is translated as CSVIQGAQDTQYF.